The 3 T cell receptor beta chains listed next were all sequenced from one sample in a study of T cells in Graves' hyperthyroidism and ophthalmopathy. Amplified regions were TCR beta CDR3 sequences from RNA transcripts. HTBI primers were the set used in a first-round RT-PCR of the TCR CDR3. A single record per CDR3 protein comes from TCRdb applying MiXCR to the multiplex PCR reads. Of some 770,000 distinct CDR3 sequences in the sample, about a sixth were seen once. Sequences were obtained from blood. Every receptor here comes from a man aged 18-30 years with Graves' hyperthyroidism.

The chain combines TRBV13 with TRBJ2-7; either TRBD1 or TRBD2 may supply D (6 bases each). There are 15 residues in the CDR3. Trimming took off 5 bases at V and 9 bases at J, with 23 bases between the two ends. Germline CDR1 reads PRHDT; CDR2 reads FYEKMQ (reference sequence). CDR3 loop: CASSLKTGGSAWQYF. For the CDR3, the DNA is TGTGCCAGCAGCCTCAAAACCGGGGGCAGCGCTTGGCAGTACTTC.

There are many counts of this clonotype. The V and J genes are TRBV10-3 and TRBJ2-7; D is perhaps TRBD1 (5 bases). Trimming removed 8 bases at V and 5 bases at J, with 10 bases between. The CDR3 loop spans 11 amino acids. Germline V gene sequence: CDR1 ENHRY, CDR2 SYGVKD. DNA of the CDR3: TGTGCCATCTCGGTCAGGGACGAGCAGTACTTC. Encoded protein: CAISVRDEQYF.

There are a few counts of this clonotype. The chain carries TRBV24-1 and TRBJ2-4; 7 bases line up with TRBD2. With 7 bases clipped from V and 0 bases from J, the junction kept 11 bases outside the gene matches. The CDR3 length is 17 residues. Germline V gene lookup returns CDR1 KGHDR and CDR2 SFDVKD. The CDR3 protein is CATRTWSGNLAKNIQYF. CDR3 DNA: TGTGCCACCAGGACTTGGAGCGGGAACCTAGCCAAAAACATTCAGTACTTC.